Detailed here is one T cell receptor (beta chain). The data were obtained in a study of blood T cell repertoires in COVID-19. Cohort 3 donors were reported recovered after two negative PCRs, clearance, or symptom resolution. Authors' analysis steps: Amplification from reference gene primers served as the basis for estimated nucleated cell counts. Assay: immunoSEQ multiplex PCR; the TCRdb copy retains only in-frame clones and omits some. From that table come the V and J calls and clone size; the DNA was used to work out D and trimming. The sample has roughly 250,000 clones, 88% seen once; the top ten hold about 3%. Sequencing was performed on PBMCs or T cells enriched from blood (not recorded which). This receptor was identified in a woman aged 50 to 60 who had recovered from COVID-19.

The CDR3 is CAWGGITYEQYF. The CDR3 DNA sequence: TGTGCCTGGGGCGGGATCACCTACGAGCAGTACTTC. The J gene is TRBJ2-7, the V gene TRBV30; possible D gene TRBD2, 6 bases. The CDR3 extends over 12 amino acids. The V and J ends lost 5 bases and 2 bases respectively, with 10 bases between them. The germline gives CDR1 GTSNPN, CDR2 SVGIG (reference sequence).